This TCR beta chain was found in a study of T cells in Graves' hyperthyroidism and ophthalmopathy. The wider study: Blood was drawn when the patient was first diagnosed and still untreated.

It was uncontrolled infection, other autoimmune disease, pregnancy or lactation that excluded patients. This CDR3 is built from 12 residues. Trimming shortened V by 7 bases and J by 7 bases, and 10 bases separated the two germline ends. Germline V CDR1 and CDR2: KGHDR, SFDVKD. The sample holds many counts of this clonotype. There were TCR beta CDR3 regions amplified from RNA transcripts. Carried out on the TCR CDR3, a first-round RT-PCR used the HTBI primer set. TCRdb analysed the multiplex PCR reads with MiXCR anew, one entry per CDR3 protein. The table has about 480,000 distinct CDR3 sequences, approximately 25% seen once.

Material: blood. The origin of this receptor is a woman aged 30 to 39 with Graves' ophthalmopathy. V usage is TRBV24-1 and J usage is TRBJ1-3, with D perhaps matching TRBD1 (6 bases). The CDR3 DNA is TGTGCCACCAGCGAAAGGGGGAACACCATATATTTT. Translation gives CATSERGNTIYF.